This TCR beta chain was captured by sequencing in a study of shared clonotypes between healthy human individuals. CDR3 size: 17 residues. Germline V gives CDR1 SGHVS, CDR2 FQNEAQ. V dropped 5 bases and J dropped 8; count of bases not matched to a gene: 12. Evenly divided among several immunoSEQ plates was the genomic DNA of each subset. Authors' processing steps: ImmunoSEQ output held junction-only sequences without quality scores, so filtering differed. Using immunoSEQ multiplex PCR, the repertoire was profiled, and TCRdb retains in-frame clones only, with some absent. V, J and clone size reflect that table, while D and trimming were determined from the DNA. The sample consists of about 710,000 clones, over 60% of them appearing once.

The V and J genes are TRBV7-8 and TRBJ2-2, with 12 bases lining up with TRBD2. This sequence originates from a woman aged 30 to 39 in good health. The sample consisted of memory CD4+ T cells sorted from blood. Stated subset: CD45RA-negative fraction. The DNA for the CDR3 is TGTGCCAGCAGCCCTAGTGGGACTAGCGGGTTAGCAGGGGAGCTGTTTTTT. Encoded protein: CASSPSGTSGLAGELFF.